The source of this T cell receptor (beta chain) is a study of shared clonotypes between healthy human individuals. Regarding the study as a whole: Non-shared clonotypes showed lower generation probabilities than clonotypes common to all four donors. There were few donors, and this limited the genetic and exposure-history diversity represented.

Terminally differentiated effector memory CD45RA+ cells were excluded by CCR7 positive selection of CD45RO-negative cells. An assay was performed, and its level was deep. The data were produced by immunoSEQ multiplex PCR, yet TCRdb's version contains in-frame clones alone and is incomplete. Counted here are around 1.9 million clones, around 95% occurring once; the ten biggest clones make up roughly 1.7%. CDR1 and CDR2 from the germline V gene are MNHEY and SVGAGI. CDR3 length: 16 amino acids. Trimming removed 4 bases from V and 0 bases from J; junction bases left unmatched: 5. As regards this clone: Its antigen is as yet unknown.

Sequenced sample: naive CD8+ T cells from PBMCs. This rearrangement joins TRBV6-5 to TRBJ2-1; TRBD2 aligns across 8 bases. This receptor was identified in a man younger than 35 in good health. Some clones in this sample may be carry-over from other donors' samples. CDR3 in amino acids: CASSFHSGNSYNEQFF. The CDR3 nucleotides are TGTGCCAGCAGTTTCCATAGCGGGAACTCCTACAATGAGCAGTTCTTC.